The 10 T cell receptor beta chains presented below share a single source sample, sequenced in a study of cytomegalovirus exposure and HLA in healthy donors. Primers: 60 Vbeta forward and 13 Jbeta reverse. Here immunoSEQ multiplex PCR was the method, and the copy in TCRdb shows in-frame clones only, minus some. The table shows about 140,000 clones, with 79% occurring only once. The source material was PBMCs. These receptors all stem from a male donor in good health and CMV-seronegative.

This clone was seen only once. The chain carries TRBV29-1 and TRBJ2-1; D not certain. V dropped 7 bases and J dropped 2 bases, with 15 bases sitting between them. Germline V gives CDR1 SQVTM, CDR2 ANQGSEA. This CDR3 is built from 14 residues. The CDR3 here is CSAVRSPPYNEQFF. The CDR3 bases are TGCAGCGCCGTGAGAAGCCCTCCCTACAATGAGCAGTTCTTC.

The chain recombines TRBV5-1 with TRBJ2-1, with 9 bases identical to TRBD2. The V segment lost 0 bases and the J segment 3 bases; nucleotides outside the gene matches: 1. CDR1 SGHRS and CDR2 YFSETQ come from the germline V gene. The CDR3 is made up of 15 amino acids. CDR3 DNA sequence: TGCGCCAGCAGCTTGGCAGCGGGGGGCTACAATGAGCAGTTCTTC. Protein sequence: CASSLAAGGYNEQFF.

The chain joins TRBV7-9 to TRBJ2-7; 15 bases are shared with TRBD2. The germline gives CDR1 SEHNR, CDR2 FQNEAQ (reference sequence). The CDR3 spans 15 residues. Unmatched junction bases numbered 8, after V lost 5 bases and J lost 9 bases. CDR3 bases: TGTGCCAGCAGCCCCTCGGGACTAGCGGGGGGTCGGCAGTACTTC. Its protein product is CASSPSGLAGGRQYF.

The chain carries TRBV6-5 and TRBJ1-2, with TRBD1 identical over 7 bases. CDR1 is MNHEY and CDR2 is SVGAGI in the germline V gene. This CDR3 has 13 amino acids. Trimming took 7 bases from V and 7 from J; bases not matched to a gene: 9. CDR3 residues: CASTGGGAGGYTF. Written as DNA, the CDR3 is TGTGCCAGCACCGGAGGGGGCGCGGGTGGCTACACCTTC.

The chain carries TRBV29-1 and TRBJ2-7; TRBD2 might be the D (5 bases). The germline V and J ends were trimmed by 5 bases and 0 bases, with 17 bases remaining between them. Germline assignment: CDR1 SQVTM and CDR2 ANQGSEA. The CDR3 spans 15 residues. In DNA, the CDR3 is TGCAGCGTTCGGGGTCAAAGGTACAGCTCCTACGAGCAGTACTTC. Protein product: CSVRGQRYSSYEQYF.

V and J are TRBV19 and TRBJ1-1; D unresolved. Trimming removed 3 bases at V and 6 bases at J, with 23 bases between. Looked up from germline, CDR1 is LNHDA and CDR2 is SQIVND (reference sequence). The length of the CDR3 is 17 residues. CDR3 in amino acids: CASSIWTARTFIAEAFF. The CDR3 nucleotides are TGTGCCAGTAGTATCTGGACGGCGAGGACTTTCATCGCTGAAGCTTTCTTT.

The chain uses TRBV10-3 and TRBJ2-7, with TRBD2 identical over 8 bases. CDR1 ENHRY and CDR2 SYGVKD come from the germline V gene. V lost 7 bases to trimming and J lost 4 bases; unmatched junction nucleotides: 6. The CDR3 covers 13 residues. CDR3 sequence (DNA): TGTGCCATCAAGGCGGGGGGCGTGTACGAGCAGTACTTC. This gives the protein CAIKAGGVYEQYF.

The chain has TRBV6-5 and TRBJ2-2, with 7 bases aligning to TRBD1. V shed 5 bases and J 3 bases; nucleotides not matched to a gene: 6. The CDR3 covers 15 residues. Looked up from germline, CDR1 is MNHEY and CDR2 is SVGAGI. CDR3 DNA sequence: TGTGCCAGCAGTCGACAGGGATGGGACACCGGGGAGCTGTTTTTT. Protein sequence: CASSRQGWDTGELFF.

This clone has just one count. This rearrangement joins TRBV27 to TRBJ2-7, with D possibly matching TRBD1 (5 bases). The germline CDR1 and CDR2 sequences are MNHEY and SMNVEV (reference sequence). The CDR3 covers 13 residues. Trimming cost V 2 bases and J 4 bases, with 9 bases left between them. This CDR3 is CASSLMGPYEQYF. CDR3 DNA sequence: TGTGCCAGCAGTTTAATGGGGCCTTACGAGCAGTACTTC.

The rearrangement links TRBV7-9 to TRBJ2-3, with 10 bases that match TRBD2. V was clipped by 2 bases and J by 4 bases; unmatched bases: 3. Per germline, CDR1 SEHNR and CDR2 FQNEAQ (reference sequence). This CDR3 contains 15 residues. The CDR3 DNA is TGTGCCAGCAGCTTAACTAGCGGGGTCCCAGATACGCAGTATTTT. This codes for CASSLTSGVPDTQYF.